This TCR beta chain derives from a study of shared clonotypes between healthy human individuals. General study results and limits: Measured sharing among donors was expected to vary with sequencing depth.

Nashville, Tennessee was home to all donors, each a Caucasian adult. For sorted subsets, 150 to 200 ng DNA per replicate equaled about 30,000 T cell genomes. Under the authors' procedure: For the immunoSEQ data, sequences were junction-only without quality scores, so filtering differed. The protocol was immunoSEQ multiplex PCR, while the TCRdb copy is restricted to in-frame clones and leaves out a portion. V and J calls and clone size come straight from that table; D and trimming were deduced from the DNA. This table has some 2,500,000 clones, about 90% appearing once. This clone occurred once. Its cognate antigen is unknown. Germline CDR1 SGHAT, CDR2 FQDESV (reference sequence). Trimming cost V 5 bases and J 6 bases, with 13 bases left between them. The CDR3 has 13 residues.

The receptor's source is a man aged 18 to 30 in good health. Some clones in this sample may be carry-over from other donors' samples. Sequencing was done on a sample of naive CD4+ T cells from PBMCs. Subset indicated: CD45RA+ positively selected. J is TRBJ1-2 and V is TRBV11-1; D unclear. CDR3 in DNA: TGTGCCAGCAGCCCTTTGGCCGGGGATGGCTACACCTTC. Its translation: CASSPLAGDGYTF.